This T cell receptor (beta chain) was captured in a study of cytomegalovirus exposure and HLA in healthy donors. CDR1 is GTSNPN, CDR2 SVGIG, per germline (reference sequence). V lost 3 bases, J lost 4 bases, and 15 bases lay in between. CDR3 length: 14 residues. The PCR was carried out with 60 Vbeta primers and 13 Jbeta primers. Under the authors' procedure: The authors later counted 65 million to 80 million unique TCR beta chains, roughly 10 million of them shared. TCRdb's copy holds only in-frame clones and misses some; the assay was immunoSEQ multiplex PCR. Clone size and V and J calls were adopted from that table, with D and trimming inferred from the DNA. The data show about 180,000 clones, 84% seen once.

V and J are TRBV30 and TRBJ1-2; a weak D match, TRBD1 (5 bases). The TCR originated in a girl aged 2-9 years in good health and CMV-seropositive. Sequencing was performed on PBMCs. The chain's CDR3 is CAWSGGDQIYGYTF. The DNA of the CDR3 is TGTGCCTGGAGCGGGGGAGATCAAATCTATGGCTACACCTTC. Filled out from reference TRBV30 and TRBJ1-2, the complete variable domain reads SQTIHQWPATLVQPVGSPLSLECTVEGTSNPNLYWYRQAAGRGLQLLFYSVGIGQISSEVPQNLSASRPQDRQFILSSKKLLLSDSGFYLCAWSGGDQIYGYTFGSGTRLTVV.